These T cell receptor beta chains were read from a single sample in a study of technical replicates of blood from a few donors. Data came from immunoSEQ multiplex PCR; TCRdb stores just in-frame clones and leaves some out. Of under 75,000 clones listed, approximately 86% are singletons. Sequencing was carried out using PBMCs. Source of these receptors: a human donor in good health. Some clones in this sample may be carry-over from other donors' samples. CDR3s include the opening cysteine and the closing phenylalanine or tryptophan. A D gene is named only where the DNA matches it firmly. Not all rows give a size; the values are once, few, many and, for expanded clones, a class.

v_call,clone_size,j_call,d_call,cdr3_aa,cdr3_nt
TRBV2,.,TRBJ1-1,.,CASKLPQPEDTEAFF,TGTGCCAGCAAGCTGCCACAGCCGGAGGACACTGAAGCTTTCTTT
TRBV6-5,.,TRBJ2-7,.,CASSTTDPVEDEQYF,TGTGCCAGCAGTACAACCGACCCGGTCGAGGACGAGCAGTACTTC
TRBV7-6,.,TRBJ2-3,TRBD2,CASSIRTSGSTDTQYF,TGTGCCAGCAGCATAAGGACTAGCGGGAGTACAGATACGCAGTATTTT
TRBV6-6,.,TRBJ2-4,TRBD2,CASGSGGGKNIQYF,TGTGCCAGCGGAAGCGGGGGGGGCAAAAACATTCAGTACTTC
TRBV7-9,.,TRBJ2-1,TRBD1,CASSKTGVDEQFF,TGTGCCAGCAGCAAAACAGGGGTGGATGAGCAGTTCTTC
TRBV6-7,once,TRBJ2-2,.,CASSAGQSTGELFF,TGTGCCAGCAGTGCGGGACAGTCCACCGGGGAGCTGTTTTTT
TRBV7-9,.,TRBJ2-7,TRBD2,CASSSSGEMYEQYF,TGTGCCAGCAGCTCTAGCGGGGAAATGTACGAGCAGTACTTC
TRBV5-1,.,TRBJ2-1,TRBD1,CASSPTGTGAGNEQFF,TGCGCCAGCAGCCCTACCGGGACAGGGGCGGGCAATGAGCAGTTCTTC
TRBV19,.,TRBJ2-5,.,CASSILGGPETQYF,TGTGCCAGTAGTATTCTCGGGGGGCCCGAGACCCAGTACTTC
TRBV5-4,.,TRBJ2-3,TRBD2,CASSSSSGGTDTQYF,TGTGCCAGCAGCTCCTCTAGCGGGGGGACAGATACGCAGTATTTT
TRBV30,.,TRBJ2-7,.,CAWSGSYEQYF,TGTGCCTGGTCGGGATCCTACGAGCAGTACTTC
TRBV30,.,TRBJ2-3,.,CAWTLGLQTDTQYF,TGTGCCTGGACTCTTGGACTACAGACAGATACGCAGTATTTT
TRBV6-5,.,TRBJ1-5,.,CASSYSGGVQPQHF,TGTGCCAGCAGTTACTCAGGGGGGGTTCAGCCCCAGCATTTT
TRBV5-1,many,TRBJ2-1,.,CASSPSGGYNEQFF,TGCGCCAGCAGCCCCTCCGGCGGCTACAATGAGCAGTTCTTC
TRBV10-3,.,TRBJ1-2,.,CAIRDSSNYGYTF,TGTGCCATCAGGGACAGCTCTAACTATGGCTACACCTTC
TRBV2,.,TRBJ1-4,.,CASSKQGESEKLFF,TGTGCCAGCAGTAAACAGGGTGAGAGTGAAAAACTGTTTTTT
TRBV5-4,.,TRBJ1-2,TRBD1,CASSSPETGGNYGYTF,TGTGCCAGCAGCTCCCCCGAGACAGGGGGCAACTATGGCTACACCTTC
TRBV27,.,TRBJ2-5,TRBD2,CASSLTSGRGRETQYF,TGTGCCAGCAGTTTGACTAGCGGGAGGGGGAGGGAGACCCAGTACTTC
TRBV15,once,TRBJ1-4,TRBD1,CATSRRTGQKNEKLFF,TGTGCCACCAGCAGACGAACGGGACAGAAGAATGAAAAACTGTTTTTT
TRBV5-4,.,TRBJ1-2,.,CASSRGGLGYGYTF,TGTGCCAGCAGCCGGGGAGGGTTGGGCTATGGCTACACCTTC
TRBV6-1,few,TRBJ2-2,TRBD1,CASRETDRVGIGELFF,TGTGCCAGCAGGGAAACCGACAGGGTGGGCATCGGGGAGCTGTTTTTT
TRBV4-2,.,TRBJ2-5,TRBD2,CASRALAGGLRETQYF,TGTGCCAGCAGAGCCCTAGCGGGGGGGCTCCGAGAGACCCAGTACTTC
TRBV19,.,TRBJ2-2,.,CASIRTGNTGELFF,TGTGCCAGTATTCGGACTGGGAACACCGGGGAGCTGTTTTTT
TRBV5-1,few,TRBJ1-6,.,CASSGQRDSPLHF,TGCGCCAGCTCAGGACAGCGAGATTCACCCCTCCACTTT
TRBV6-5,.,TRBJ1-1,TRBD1,CASSYLGTGSGAFF,TGTGCCAGCAGTTACTTGGGGACAGGGAGTGGAGCTTTCTTT
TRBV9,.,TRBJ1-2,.,CASSPLTGKNYGYTF,TGTGCCAGCAGCCCTCTGACAGGAAAAAACTATGGCTACACCTTC
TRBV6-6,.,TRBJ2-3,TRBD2,CASSDYGGARADTQYF,TGTGCCAGCAGTGACTACGGGGGGGCTCGGGCAGATACGCAGTATTTT
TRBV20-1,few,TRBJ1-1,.,CSAIRGTEAFF,TGCAGTGCCATTCGGGGGACTGAAGCTTTCTTT
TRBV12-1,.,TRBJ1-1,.,CASTLHGKGGMNTEAFF,TGTGCCAGCACCCTGCATGGAAAAGGGGGCATGAACACTGAAGCTTTCTTT
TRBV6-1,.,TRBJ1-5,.,CASLGGGFSNQPQHF,TGTGCCAGCTTGGGAGGGGGTTTTAGCAATCAGCCCCAGCATTTT
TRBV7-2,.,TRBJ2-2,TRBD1,CASSPQSRYGTVNTGELFF,TGTGCCAGCAGCCCCCAGAGCCGATACGGGACAGTTAACACCGGGGAGCTGTTTTTT
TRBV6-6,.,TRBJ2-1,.,CASSPRVAASYNEQFF,TGTGCCAGCAGTCCTCGGGTAGCGGCCTCCTACAATGAGCAGTTCTTC
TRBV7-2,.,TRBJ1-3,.,CASSLERGNTIYF,TGTGCCAGCAGCTTAGAGAGAGGCAACACCATATATTTT
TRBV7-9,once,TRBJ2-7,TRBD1,CASCKGRDRVYEQYF,TGTGCCAGCTGCAAGGGCCGGGACAGGGTCTACGAGCAGTACTTC
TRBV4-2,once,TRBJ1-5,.,CASSFAQGNQPQHF,TGTGCCAGCAGCTTTGCCCAGGGCAATCAGCCCCAGCATTTT
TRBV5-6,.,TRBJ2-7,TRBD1,CASSLRQGFDEQYF,TGTGCCAGCAGCTTGCGACAGGGATTCGACGAGCAGTACTTC
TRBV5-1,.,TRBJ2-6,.,CASSLQASGANVLTF,TGCGCCAGCAGCTTACAGGCTTCTGGGGCCAACGTCCTGACTTTC
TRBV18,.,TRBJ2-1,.,CASSPADSYNEQFF,TGTGCCAGCTCACCAGCGGATTCCTACAATGAGCAGTTCTTC
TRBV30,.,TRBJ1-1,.,CAWSRTGQRRAIEAFF,TGTGCCTGGAGTCGTACCGGACAGCGAAGGGCCATTGAAGCTTTCTTT
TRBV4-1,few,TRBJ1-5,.,CASSQALNQPQHF,TGCGCCAGCAGCCAAGCACTCAATCAGCCCCAGCATTTT
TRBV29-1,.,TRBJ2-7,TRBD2,CSVAPFSGGLNYEQYF,TGCAGCGTGGCCCCCTTCAGCGGGGGGCTAAACTACGAGCAGTACTTC
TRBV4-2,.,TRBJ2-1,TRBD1,CASTWDRGSYNEQFF,TGTGCCAGCACCTGGGACAGGGGCTCCTACAATGAGCAGTTCTTC
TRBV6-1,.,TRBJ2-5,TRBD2,CASSAMTSGRGETQYF,TGTGCCAGCAGTGCTATGACTAGCGGGAGGGGTGAGACCCAGTACTTC
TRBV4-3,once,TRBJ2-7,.,CASSQEGGDEQYF,TGCGCCAGCAGCCAAGAAGGCGGGGACGAGCAGTACTTC
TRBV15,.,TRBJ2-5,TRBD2,CATTSQVAGVQETQYF,TGTGCCACCACTAGTCAGGTAGCGGGGGTGCAAGAGACCCAGTACTTC
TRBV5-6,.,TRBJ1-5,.,CASSLGRGMGQPQHF,TGTGCCAGCAGCTTGGGCAGGGGAATGGGTCAGCCCCAGCATTTT
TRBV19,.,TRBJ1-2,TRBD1,CASSIRRDRQPYGYTF,TGTGCCAGTAGTATACGACGGGACAGACAACCCTATGGCTACACCTTC
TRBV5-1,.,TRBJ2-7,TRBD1,CASSTDRGYEQYF,TGCGCCAGCTCGACGGACAGGGGCTACGAGCAGTACTTC
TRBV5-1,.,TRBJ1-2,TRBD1,CASSSSTGTGGYTF,TGCGCCAGCAGCTCCTCGACAGGGACGGGTGGCTACACCTTC
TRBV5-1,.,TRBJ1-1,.,CASSSDRLNTEAFF,TGCGCCAGCAGCAGCGACAGGTTGAACACTGAAGCTTTCTTT
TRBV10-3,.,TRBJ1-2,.,CAISESEKPFYGYTF,TGTGCCATCAGTGAGTCGGAGAAACCCTTCTATGGCTACACCTTC
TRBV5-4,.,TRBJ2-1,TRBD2,CASSPGLAGGYNEQFF,TGTGCCAGCAGCCCAGGACTAGCGGGGGGCTACAATGAGCAGTTCTTC
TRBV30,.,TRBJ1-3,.,CAWSPGINTIYF,TGTGCCTGGAGCCCGGGGATTAACACCATATATTTT
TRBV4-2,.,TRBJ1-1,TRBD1,CASSRGTGGMNTEAFF,TGTGCCAGCAGCCGAGGGACAGGCGGCATGAACACTGAAGCTTTCTTT
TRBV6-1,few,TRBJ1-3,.,CASSAAFSRDSGNTIYF,TGTGCCAGCAGTGCCGCTTTTTCCCGGGACTCTGGAAACACCATATATTTT
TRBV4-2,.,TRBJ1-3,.,CASSLDLIQGDGNTIYF,TGTGCCAGCAGCCTCGACCTGATACAGGGAGACGGAAACACCATATATTTT
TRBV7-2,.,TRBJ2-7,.,CASSLERQKSMQYF,TGTGCCAGCAGCTTAGAAAGACAGAAGAGTATGCAGTACTTC
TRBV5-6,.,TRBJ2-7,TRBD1,CASSLETGTGYYEQYF,TGTGCCAGCAGCTTGGAGACCGGGACAGGGTACTACGAGCAGTACTTC
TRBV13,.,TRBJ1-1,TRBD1,CASSRDRRTEAFF,TGTGCCAGCAGTCGGGACAGGAGGACTGAAGCTTTCTTT
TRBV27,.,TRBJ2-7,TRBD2,CASSLKAGGPGDYEQYF,TGTGCCAGCAGTTTAAAGGCGGGAGGGCCTGGGGACTACGAGCAGTACTTC